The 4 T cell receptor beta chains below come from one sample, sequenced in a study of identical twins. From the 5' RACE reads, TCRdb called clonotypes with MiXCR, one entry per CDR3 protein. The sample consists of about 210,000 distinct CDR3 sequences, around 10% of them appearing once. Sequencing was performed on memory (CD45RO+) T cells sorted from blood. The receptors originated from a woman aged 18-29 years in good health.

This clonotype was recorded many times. The DNA of the CDR3 is TGTGCCAGCAGCGAGGGGTCGAGGCACACCGGGGAGCTGTTTTTT. Its translation is CASSEGSRHTGELFF. The chain couples TRBV9 to TRBJ2-2; weak D call: TRBD1 (5 bases). V was clipped by 3 bases and J by 3 bases, with 12 bases between them. This CDR3 has 15 amino acids. The V gene's germline CDR1 is SGDLS and CDR2 YYNGEE.

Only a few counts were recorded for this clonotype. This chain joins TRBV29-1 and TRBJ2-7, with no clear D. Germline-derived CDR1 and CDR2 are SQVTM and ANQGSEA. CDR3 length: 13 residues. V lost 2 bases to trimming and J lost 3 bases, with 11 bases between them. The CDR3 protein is CSVEKGIGYEQYF. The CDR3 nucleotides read TGCAGCGTTGAAAAAGGGATCGGCTACGAGCAGTACTTC.

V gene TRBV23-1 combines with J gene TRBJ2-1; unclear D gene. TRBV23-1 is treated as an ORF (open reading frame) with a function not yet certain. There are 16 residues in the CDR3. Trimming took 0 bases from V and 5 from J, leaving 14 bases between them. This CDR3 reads CASSQSGLSWHNEQFF. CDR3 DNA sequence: TGCGCCAGCAGTCAATCGGGGTTATCGTGGCACAATGAGCAGTTCTTC.

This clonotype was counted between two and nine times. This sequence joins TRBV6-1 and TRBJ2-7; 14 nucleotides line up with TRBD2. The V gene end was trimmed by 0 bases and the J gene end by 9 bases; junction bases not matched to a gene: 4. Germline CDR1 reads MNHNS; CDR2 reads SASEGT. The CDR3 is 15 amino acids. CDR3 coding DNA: TGTGCCAGCAGTGAAGCGACTAGCGGGGGGGGTAGGCAGTACTTC. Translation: CASSEATSGGGRQYF.